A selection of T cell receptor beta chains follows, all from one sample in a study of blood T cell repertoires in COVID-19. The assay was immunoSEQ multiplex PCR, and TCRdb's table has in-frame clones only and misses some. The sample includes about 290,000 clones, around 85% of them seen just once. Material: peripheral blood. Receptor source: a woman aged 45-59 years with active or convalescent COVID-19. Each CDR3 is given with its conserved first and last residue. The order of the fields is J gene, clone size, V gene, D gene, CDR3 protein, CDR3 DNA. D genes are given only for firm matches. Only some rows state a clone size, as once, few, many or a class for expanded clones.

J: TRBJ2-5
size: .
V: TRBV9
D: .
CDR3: CASSVGQASVETQYF
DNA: TGTGCCAGCAGCGTAGGGCAGGCCTCCGTGGAGACCCAGTACTTC

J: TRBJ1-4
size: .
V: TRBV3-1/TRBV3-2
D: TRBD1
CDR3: CASSPTGPNEKLFF
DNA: TGTGCCAGCAGCCCGACAGGGCCTAATGAAAAACTGTTTTTT

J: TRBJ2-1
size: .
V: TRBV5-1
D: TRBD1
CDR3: CASSFPLGQGFNNEQFF
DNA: TGCGCCAGCAGCTTCCCCCTTGGACAGGGCTTTAACAATGAGCAGTTCTTC

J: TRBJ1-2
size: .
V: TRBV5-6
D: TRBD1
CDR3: CASSAPGTGRYGYTF
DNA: TGTGCCAGCAGCGCTCCCGGGACAGGGAGGTATGGCTACACCTTC

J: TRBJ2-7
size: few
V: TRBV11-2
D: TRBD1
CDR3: CASSLGDRGEQYF
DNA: TGTGCCAGCAGTTTAGGGGACAGAGGCGAGCAGTACTTC

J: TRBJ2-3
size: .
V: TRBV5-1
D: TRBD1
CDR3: CASSLGGTAITDTQYF
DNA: TGCGCCAGCAGCTTGGGAGGGACAGCTATCACAGATACGCAGTATTTT

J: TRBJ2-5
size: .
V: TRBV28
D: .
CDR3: CASSPHRGGFETQYF
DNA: TGTGCCAGCAGTCCGCACAGGGGGGGGTTTGAGACCCAGTACTTC

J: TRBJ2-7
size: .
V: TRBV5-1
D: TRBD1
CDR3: CASSRNPGTGKSYEQYF
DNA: TGCGCCAGCAGCAGGAACCCCGGGACAGGGAAGTCCTACGAGCAGTACTTC

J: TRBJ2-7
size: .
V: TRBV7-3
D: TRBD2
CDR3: CASSPGLAGAAHF
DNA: TGTGCCAGCAGCCCGGGACTAGCGGGAGCAGCCCACTTC

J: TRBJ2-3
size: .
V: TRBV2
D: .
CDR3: CASQMIRTVRFSSTDTQYF
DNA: TGTGCCAGTCAGATGATTCGGACAGTCCGCTTTTCTAGCACAGATACGCAGTATTTT

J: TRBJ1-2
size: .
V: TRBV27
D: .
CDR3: CASSDLIRGYTF
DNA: TGTGCCAGCAGTGATCTAATCCGGGGCTACACCTTC

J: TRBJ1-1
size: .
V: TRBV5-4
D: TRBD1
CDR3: CASSRDRMNTEAFF
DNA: TGTGCCAGCAGCAGGGACAGAATGAACACTGAAGCTTTCTTT

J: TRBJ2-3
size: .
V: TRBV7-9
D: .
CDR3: CASSLDRSTSTDTQYF
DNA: TGTGCCAGCAGCTTAGATCGGTCAACTAGCACAGATACGCAGTATTTT

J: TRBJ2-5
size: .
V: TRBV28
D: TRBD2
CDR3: CASRILTSGIETQYF
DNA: TGTGCCAGCAGGATTTTAACTAGCGGAATAGAGACCCAGTACTTC

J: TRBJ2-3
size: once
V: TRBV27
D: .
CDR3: CASSLNRVGGDTQYF
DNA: TGTGCCAGCAGTTTAAATCGTGTCGGGGGTGATACGCAGTATTTT

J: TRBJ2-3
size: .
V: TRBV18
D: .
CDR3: CASSPLGEDTQYF
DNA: TGTGCCAGCTCACCACTAGGAGAAGATACGCAGTATTTT

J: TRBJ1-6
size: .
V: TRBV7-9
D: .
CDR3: CASSLRGRVNSPLHF
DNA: TGTGCCAGCAGCTTACGAGGCAGAGTTAATTCACCCCTCCACTTT

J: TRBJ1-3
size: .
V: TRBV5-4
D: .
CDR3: CASSLEAGFGNTIYF
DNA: TGTGCCAGCAGCTTGGAGGCAGGGTTTGGAAACACCATATATTTT

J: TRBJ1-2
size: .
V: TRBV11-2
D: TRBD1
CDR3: CASSSGQYGYTF
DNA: TGTGCCAGCAGCTCGGGACAGTATGGCTACACCTTC

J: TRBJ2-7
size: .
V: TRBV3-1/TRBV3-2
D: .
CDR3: CASSQGTTRPPYEQYF
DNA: TGTGCCAGCAGCCAAGGGACTACCAGGCCTCCCTACGAGCAGTACTTC

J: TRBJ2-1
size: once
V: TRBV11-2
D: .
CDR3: CASSLMRRSSYNEQFF
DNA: TGTGCCAGCAGCTTAATGCGGCGGAGCTCCTACAATGAGCAGTTCTTC

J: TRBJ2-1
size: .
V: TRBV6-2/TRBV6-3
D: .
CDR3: CASSYLQGLSYNEQFF
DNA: TGTGCCAGCAGTTACTTACAGGGTTTGTCCTACAATGAGCAGTTCTTC

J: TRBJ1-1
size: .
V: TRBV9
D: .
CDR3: CASSVAPQVGGVMTEAFF
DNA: TGTGCCAGCAGCGTCGCCCCACAGGTCGGGGGTGTAATGACTGAAGCTTTCTTT

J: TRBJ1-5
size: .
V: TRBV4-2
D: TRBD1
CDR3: CASSQDLGTGGRQPQHF
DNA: TGTGCCAGCAGCCAAGATCTTGGGACAGGGGGCCGCCAGCCCCAGCATTTT

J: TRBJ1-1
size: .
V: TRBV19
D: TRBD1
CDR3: CASSSLGQGSTEAFF
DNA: TGTGCCAGTAGTTCCCTGGGACAGGGATCCACTGAAGCTTTCTTT

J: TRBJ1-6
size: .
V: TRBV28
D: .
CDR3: CASSLLDTYNSPLHF
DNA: TGTGCCAGCAGTTTACTGGACACTTATAATTCACCCCTCCACTTT

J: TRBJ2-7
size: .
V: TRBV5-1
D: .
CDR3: CASSRDNSYEQYF
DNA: TGCGCCAGCAGCAGGGACAACTCCTACGAGCAGTACTTC

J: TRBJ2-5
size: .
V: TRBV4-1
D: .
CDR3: CASSRLWFGEFKYF
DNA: TGCGCCAGCAGCCGCCTTTGGTTCGGGGAGTTCAAGTACTTC

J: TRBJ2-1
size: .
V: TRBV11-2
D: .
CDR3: CASSRGGTPSYNEQFF
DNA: TGTGCCAGCAGCAGGGGAGGGACACCCTCCTACAATGAGCAGTTCTTC

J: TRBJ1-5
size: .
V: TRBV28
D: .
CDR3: CASSLGHRDFNQPQHF
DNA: TGTGCCAGCAGTTTGGGACACAGGGATTTCAATCAGCCCCAGCATTTT

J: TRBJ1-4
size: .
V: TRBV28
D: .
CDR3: CASSLGRSEKLFF
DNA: TGTGCCAGCAGTTTAGGTCGGAGTGAAAAACTGTTTTTT

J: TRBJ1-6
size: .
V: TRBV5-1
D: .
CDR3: CASSLGGDNSPLHF
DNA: TGCGCCAGCAGCTTGGGCGGGGATAATTCACCCCTCCACTTT

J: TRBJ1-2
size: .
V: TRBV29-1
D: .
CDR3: CSVPGGGYGYTF
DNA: TGCAGCGTACCTGGGGGGGGATATGGCTACACCTTC

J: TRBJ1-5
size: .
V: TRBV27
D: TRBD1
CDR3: CASSPRTGRQPQHF
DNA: TGTGCCAGCAGTCCCAGGACAGGGCGGCAGCCCCAGCATTTT

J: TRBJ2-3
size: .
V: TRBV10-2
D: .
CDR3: CASRETAIDTQYF
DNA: TGCGCCAGCAGGGAGACAGCTATAGATACGCAGTATTTT

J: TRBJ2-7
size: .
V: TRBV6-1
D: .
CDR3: CASSEPNEQYF
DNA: TGTGCCAGCAGTGAACCAAACGAGCAGTACTTC

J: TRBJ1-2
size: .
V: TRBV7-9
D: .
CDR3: CASSLQPVTESYGYTF
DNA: TGTGCCAGCAGCTTACAACCTGTGACAGAGTCCTATGGCTACACCTTC

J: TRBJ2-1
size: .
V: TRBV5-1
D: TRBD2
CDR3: CASRPGLAENEQFF
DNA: TGCGCCAGCCGGCCGGGACTAGCGGAGAATGAGCAGTTCTTC

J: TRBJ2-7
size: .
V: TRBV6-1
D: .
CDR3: CASSAWGVSGGTREQYF
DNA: TGTGCCAGCAGTGCCTGGGGGGTTAGCGGAGGGACCCGCGAGCAGTACTTC

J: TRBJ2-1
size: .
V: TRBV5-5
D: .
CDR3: CASSLVGSINEQFF
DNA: TGTGCCAGCAGCTTGGTCGGTAGTATCAATGAGCAGTTCTTC

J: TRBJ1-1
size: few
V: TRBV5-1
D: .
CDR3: CASSSLQGNTEAFF
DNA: TGCGCCAGCAGCTCCCTACAGGGAAACACTGAAGCTTTCTTT

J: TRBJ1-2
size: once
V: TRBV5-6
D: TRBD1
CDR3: CASSLWDRTKVGGYTF
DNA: TGTGCCAGCAGCTTGTGGGACAGGACTAAAGTAGGTGGCTACACCTTC

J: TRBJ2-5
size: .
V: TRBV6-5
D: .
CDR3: CASSYKNRDSKETQYF
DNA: TGTGCCAGCAGTTACAAAAACCGGGACTCTAAAGAGACCCAGTACTTC

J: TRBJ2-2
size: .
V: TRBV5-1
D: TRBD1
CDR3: CASSIGTGDFNTGELFF
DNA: TGCGCCAGCAGCATCGGGACAGGGGACTTTAACACCGGGGAGCTGTTTTTT

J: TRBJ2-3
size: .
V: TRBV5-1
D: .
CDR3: CASSFRTDTQYF
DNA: TGCGCCAGCAGTTTTAGAACAGATACGCAGTATTTT

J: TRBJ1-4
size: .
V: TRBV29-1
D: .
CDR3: CSVEGTANNEKLFF
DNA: TGCAGCGTTGAAGGGACAGCCAATAATGAAAAACTGTTTTTT

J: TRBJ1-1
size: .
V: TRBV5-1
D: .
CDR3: CASSLFSRENTEAFF
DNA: TGCGCCAGCAGCTTGTTTTCCAGGGAGAACACTGAAGCTTTCTTT

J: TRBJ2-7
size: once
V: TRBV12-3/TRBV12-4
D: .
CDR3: CASSFFSYEQYF
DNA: TGTGCCAGCAGTTTCTTCTCCTACGAGCAGTACTTC

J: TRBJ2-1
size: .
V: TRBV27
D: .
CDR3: CASSSGEGADEQFF
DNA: TGTGCCAGCAGCTCGGGGGAAGGGGCGGATGAGCAGTTCTTC

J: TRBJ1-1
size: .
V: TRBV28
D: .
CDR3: CASSSGSTEAFF
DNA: TGTGCCAGCAGTTCAGGGTCCACTGAAGCTTTCTTT

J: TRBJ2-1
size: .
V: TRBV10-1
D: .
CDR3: CATGFFLLTAGTENVGNEQFF
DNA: TGCGCCACCGGATTTTTCCTACTTACGGCGGGGACAGAGAACGTGGGAAATGAGCAGTTCTTC

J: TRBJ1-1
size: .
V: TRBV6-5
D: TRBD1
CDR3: CASSTRQGGTEAFF
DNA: TGTGCCAGCAGCACCCGACAGGGTGGCACTGAAGCTTTCTTT

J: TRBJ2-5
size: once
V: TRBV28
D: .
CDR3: CASAPRQETQYF
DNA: TGTGCCAGCGCCCCACGGCAAGAGACCCAGTACTTC